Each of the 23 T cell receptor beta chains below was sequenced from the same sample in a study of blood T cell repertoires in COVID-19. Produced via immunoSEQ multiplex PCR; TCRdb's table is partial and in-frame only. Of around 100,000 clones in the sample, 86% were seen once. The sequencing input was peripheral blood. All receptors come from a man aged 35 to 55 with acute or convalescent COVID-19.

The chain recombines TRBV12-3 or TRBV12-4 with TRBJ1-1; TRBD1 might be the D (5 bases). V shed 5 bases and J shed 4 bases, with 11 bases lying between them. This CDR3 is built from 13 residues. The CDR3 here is CASSAGTGTEAFF. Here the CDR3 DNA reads TGTGCCAGCAGTGCGGGGACGGGCACTGAAGCTTTCTTT.

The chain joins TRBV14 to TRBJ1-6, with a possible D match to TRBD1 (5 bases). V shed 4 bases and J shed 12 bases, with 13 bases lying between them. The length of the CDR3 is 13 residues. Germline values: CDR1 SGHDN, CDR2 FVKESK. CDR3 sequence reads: CASSPWAGLPLHF. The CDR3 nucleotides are TGTGCCAGCAGCCCGTGGGCAGGGTTACCCCTCCACTTT.

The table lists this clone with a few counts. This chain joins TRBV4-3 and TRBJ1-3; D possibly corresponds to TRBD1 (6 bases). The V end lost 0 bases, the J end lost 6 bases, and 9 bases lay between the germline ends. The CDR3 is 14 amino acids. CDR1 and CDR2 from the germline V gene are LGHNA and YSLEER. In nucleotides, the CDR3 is TGCGCCAGCAGCCAAGACGGACAGCTAAACACCATATATTTT. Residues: CASSQDGQLNTIYF.

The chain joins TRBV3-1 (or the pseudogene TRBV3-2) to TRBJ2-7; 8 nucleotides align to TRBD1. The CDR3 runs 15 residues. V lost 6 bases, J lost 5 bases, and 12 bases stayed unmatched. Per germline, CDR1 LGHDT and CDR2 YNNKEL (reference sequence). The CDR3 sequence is CASSPRTGPMNEQYF. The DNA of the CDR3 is TGTGCCAGCAGTCCAAGGACAGGGCCTATGAACGAGCAGTACTTC.

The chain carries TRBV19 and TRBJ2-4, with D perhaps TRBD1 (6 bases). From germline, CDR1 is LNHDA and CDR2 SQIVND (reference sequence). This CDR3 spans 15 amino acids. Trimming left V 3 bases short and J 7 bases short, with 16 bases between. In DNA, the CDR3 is TGTGCCAGTAGTATGAGGGGGAGAACCTGGAACATTCAGTACTTC. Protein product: CASSMRGRTWNIQYF.

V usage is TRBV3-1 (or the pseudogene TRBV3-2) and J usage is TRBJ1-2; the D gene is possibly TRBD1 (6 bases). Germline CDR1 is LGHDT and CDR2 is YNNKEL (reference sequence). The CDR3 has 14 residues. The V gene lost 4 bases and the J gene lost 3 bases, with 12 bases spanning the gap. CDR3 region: CASSPQGLDYGYTF. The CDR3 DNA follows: TGTGCCAGCAGCCCCCAGGGGCTCGACTATGGCTACACCTTC.

The CDR3 reads CASSEIVLAFF. The CDR3 nucleotides read TGTGCCAGCAGTGAAATAGTACTAGCTTTCTTT. The gene calls are TRBV6-1 and TRBJ1-1, with no clear D. In germline, CDR1 is MNHNS, CDR2 SASEGT. Trimming cost V 2 bases and J 10 bases, with 8 bases left between them. This CDR3 is built from 11 residues.

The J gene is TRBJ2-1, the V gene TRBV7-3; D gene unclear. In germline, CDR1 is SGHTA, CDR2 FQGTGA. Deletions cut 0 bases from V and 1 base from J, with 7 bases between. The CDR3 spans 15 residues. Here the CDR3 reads CASSLTGRSYNEQFF. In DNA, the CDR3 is TGTGCCAGCAGCTTAACAGGCAGGTCCTACAATGAGCAGTTCTTC.

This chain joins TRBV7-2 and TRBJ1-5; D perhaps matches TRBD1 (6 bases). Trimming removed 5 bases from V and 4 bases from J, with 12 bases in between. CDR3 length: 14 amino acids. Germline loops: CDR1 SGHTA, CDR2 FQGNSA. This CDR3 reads CASSPGGANQPQHF. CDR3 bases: TGTGCCAGCAGCCCCGGGGGGGCTAATCAGCCCCAGCATTTT.

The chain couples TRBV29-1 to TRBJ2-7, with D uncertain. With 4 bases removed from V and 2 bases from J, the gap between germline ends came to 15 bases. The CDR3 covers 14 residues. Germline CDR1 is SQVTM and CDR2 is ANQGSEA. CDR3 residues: CSVVDSIIPYEQYF. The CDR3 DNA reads TGCAGCGTTGTGGATAGCATCATCCCCTACGAGCAGTACTTC.

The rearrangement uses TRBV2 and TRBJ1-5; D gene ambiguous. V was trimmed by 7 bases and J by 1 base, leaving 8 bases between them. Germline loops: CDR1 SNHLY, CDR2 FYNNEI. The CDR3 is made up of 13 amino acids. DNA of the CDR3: TGTGCCAGCATTCTACAGAGCAATCAGCCCCAGCATTTT. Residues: CASILQSNQPQHF. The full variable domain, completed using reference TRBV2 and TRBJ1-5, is EPEVTQTPSHQVTQMGQEVILRCVPISNHLYFYWYRQILGQKVEFLVSFYNNEISEKSEIFDDQFSVERPDGSNFTLKIRSTKLEDSAMYFCASILQSNQPQHFGDGTRLSIL.

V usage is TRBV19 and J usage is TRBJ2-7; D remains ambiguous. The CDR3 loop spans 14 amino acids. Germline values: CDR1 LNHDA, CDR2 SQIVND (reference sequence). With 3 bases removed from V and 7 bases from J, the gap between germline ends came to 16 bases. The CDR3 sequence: CASSIFPDFREQYF. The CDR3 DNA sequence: TGTGCCAGTAGTATTTTTCCCGACTTTCGGGAGCAGTACTTC.

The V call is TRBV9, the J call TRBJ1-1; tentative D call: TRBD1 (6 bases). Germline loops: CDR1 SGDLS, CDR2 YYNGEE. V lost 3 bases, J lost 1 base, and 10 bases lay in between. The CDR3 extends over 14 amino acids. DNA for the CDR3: TGTGCCAGCAGCGCCTCGGGACAGAACACTGAAGCTTTCTTT. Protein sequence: CASSASGQNTEAFF.

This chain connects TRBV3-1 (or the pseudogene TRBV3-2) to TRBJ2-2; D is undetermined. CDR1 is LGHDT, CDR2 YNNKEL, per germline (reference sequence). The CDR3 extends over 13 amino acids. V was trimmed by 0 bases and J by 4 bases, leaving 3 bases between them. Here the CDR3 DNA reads TGTGCCAGCAGCCAAGAACTCACCGGGGAGCTGTTTTTT. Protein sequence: CASSQELTGELFF.

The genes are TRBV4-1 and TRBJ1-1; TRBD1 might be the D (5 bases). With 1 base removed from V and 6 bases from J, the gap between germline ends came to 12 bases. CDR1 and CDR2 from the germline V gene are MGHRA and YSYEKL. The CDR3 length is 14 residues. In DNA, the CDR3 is TGCGCCAGCAGCCAAGCCTTGACAGCGCCTGAAGCTTTCTTT. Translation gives CASSQALTAPEAFF.

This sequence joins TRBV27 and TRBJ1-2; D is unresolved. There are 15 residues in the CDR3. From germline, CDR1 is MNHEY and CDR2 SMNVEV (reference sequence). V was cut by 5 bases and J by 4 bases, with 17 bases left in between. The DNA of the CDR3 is TGTGCCAGCAGTCCCAACGGAGGTATAACCTATGGCTACACCTTC. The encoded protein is CASSPNGGITYGYTF.

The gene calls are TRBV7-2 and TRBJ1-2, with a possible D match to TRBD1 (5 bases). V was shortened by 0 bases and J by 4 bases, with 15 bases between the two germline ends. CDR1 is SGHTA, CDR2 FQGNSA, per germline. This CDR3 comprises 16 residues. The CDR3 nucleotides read TGTGCCAGCAGCTTAGCGTTCGGGGGAGAGGTCTATGGCTACACCTTC. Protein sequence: CASSLAFGGEVYGYTF.

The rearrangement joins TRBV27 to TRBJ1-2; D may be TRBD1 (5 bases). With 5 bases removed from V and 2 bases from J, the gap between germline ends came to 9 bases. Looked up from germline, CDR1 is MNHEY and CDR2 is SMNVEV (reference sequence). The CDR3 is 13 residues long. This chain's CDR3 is CASSRQKNYGYTF. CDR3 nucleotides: TGTGCCAGCAGTCGACAGAAAAACTATGGCTACACCTTC.

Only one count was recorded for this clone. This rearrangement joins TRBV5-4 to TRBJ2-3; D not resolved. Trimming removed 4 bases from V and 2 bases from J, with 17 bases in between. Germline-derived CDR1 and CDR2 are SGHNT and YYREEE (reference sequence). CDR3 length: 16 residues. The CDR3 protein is CASSHPSWATTDTQYF. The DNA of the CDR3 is TGTGCCAGCAGCCATCCGAGTTGGGCGACCACAGATACGCAGTATTTT.

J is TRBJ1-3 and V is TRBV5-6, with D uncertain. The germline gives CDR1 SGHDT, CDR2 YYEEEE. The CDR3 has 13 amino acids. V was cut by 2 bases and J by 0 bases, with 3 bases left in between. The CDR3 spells CASSFSSGNTIYF. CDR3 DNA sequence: TGTGCCAGCAGCTTCAGCTCTGGAAACACCATATATTTT.

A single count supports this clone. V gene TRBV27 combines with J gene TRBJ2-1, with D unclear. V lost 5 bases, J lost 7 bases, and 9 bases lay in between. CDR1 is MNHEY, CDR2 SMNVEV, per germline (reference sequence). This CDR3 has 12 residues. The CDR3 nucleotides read TGTGCCAGCAGTCCCTTGAGTAATGAGCAGTTCTTC. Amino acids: CASSPLSNEQFF.

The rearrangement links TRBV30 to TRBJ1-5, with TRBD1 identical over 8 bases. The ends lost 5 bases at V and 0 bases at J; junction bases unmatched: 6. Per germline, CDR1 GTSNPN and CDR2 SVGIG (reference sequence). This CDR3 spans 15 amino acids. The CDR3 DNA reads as TGTGCCTGGGGGACAGGTGATAATAGCAATCAGCCCCAGCATTTT. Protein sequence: CAWGTGDNSNQPQHF.

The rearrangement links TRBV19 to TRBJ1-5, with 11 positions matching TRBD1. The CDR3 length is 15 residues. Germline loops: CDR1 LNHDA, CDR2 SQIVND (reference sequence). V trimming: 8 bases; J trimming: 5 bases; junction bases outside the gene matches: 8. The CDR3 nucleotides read TGTGCCAGTGGACCCGGACAGGGGGCCTATCAGCCCCAGCATTTT. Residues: CASGPGQGAYQPQHF.